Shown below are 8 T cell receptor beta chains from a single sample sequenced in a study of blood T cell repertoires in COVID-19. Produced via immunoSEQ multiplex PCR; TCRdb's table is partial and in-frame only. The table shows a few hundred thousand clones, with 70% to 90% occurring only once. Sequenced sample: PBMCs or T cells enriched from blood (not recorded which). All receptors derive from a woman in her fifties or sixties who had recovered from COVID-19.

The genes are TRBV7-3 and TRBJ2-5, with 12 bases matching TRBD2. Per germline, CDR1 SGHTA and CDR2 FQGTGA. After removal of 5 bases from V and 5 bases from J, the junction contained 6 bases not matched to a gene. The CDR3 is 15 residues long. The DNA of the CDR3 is TGTGCCAGCAGCGAAGGACTAGCGGGAAGGGAGACCCAGTACTTC. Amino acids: CASSEGLAGRETQYF. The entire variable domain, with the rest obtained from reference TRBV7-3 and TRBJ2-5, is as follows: GAGVSQTPSNKVTEKGKYVELRCDPISGHTALYWYRQSLGQGPEFLIYFQGTGAADDSGLPNDRFFAVRPEGSVSTLKIQRTERGDSAVYLCASSEGLAGRETQYFGPGTRLLVL.

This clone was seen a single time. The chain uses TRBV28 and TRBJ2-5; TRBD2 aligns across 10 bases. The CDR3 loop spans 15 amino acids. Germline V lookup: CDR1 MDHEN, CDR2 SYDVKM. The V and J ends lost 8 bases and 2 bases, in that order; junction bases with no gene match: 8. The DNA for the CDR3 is TGTGCCAGCGGTCTAGCGGGAGAGATACAAGAGACCCAGTACTTC. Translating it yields CASGLAGEIQETQYF.

CDR3: CASSLAARANYEQYF. As DNA, the CDR3 is TGTGCCAGCAGCTTAGCTGCTAGAGCAAACTACGAGCAGTACTTC. The gene calls are TRBV7-6 and TRBJ2-7; D is unresolved. The CDR3 has 15 residues. The V gene lost 0 bases and the J gene lost 3 bases, with 12 bases spanning the gap. Germline CDR1 SGHVS, CDR2 FNYEAQ.

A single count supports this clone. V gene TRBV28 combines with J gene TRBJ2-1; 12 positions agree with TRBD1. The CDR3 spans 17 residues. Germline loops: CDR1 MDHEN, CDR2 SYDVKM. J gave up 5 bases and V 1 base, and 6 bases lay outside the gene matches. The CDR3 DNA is TGTGCCAGCAGTTTATTTTCGGGACAGGGGGCAAACAATGAGCAGTTCTTC. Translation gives CASSLFSGQGANNEQFF.

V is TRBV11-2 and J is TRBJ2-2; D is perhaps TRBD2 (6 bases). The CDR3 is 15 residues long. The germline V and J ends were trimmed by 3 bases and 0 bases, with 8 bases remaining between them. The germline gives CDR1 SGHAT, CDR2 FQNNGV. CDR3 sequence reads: CASSFGLPNTGELFF. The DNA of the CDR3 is TGTGCCAGCAGCTTCGGACTACCGAACACCGGGGAGCTGTTTTTT.

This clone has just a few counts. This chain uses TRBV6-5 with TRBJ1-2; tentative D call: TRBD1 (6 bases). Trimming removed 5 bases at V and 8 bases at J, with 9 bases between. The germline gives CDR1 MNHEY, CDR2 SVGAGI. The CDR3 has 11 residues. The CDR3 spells CASSTGIGYTF. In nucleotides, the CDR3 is TGTGCCAGCAGTACAGGGATCGGCTACACCTTC.

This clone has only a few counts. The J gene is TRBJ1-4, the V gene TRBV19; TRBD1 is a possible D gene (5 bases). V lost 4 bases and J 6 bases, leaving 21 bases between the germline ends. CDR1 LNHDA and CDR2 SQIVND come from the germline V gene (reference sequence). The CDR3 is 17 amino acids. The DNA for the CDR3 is TGTGCCAGTAGTACGAGGACGGGGGGTCACGGGGATGAAAAACTGTTTTTT. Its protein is CASSTRTGGHGDEKLFF.

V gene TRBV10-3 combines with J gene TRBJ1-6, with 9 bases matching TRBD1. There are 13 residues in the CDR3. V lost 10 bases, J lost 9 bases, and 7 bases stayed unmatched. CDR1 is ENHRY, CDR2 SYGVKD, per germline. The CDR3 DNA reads TGTGCCACCGAGGACAGGGGAATTTCACCCCTCCACTTT. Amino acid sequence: CATEDRGISPLHF.